A selection of T cell receptor beta chains follows, all from one sample in a study of identifying expanded T cells in peripheral blood. The method was immunoSEQ multiplex PCR; TCRdb's version includes in-frame clones alone and lacks a portion of them. The data contain tens of thousands of clones, 88% of them singletons. The sample consisted of blood. Receptors originate from a person between 18 and 69 years old in good health. Both conserved end residues are part of each CDR3. The order of the fields is clone size, J gene, D gene, V gene, CDR3 protein, CDR3 DNA. A D gene is named only where the DNA matches it firmly. The size field is filled for only some rows; it gives once, few, many or a size class.

>-|TRBJ2-7|-|TRBV7-9
CASSLAGAEFGEQYF
TGTGCCAGCAGCTTAGCGGGAGCGGAATTTGGTGAGCAGTACTTC
>-|TRBJ2-2|-|TRBV29-1
CSVEEGTGELFF
TGCAGCGTTGAAGAAGGCACCGGGGAGCTGTTTTTT
>-|TRBJ2-2|TRBD1|TRBV5-1
CASSLTYRGSGTGELFF
TGCGCCAGCAGCTTGACATACAGGGGTTCGGGTACCGGGGAGCTGTTTTTT
>-|TRBJ2-7|TRBD2|TRBV7-2
CASSLTSASSYEQYF
TGTGCCAGCAGCCTAACTAGCGCAAGCTCCTACGAGCAGTACTTC
>-|TRBJ1-2|-|TRBV7-9
CASSRAGAANYGYTF
TGTGCCAGCAGCCGAGCCGGGGCAGCCAACTATGGCTACACCTTC
>-|TRBJ1-5|-|TRBV7-2
CASSARPTVSNQPQHF
TGTGCCAGCAGCGCCAGACCCACAGTTAGCAATCAGCCCCAGCATTTT
>-|TRBJ1-5|TRBD1|TRBV5-6
CASSGWTGGQPQHF
TGTGCCAGCAGCGGATGGACAGGCGGGCAGCCCCAGCATTTT
>-|TRBJ2-2|-|TRBV30
CAWGWSWGGPDPGELFF
TGTGCCTGGGGGTGGAGCTGGGGAGGCCCGGATCCCGGGGAGCTGTTTTTT
>-|TRBJ2-2|-|TRBV4-1
CASSHEHFTGELFF
TGCGCCAGCAGCCACGAGCATTTCACCGGGGAGCTGTTTTTT
>-|TRBJ1-5|-|TRBV6-6
CASSYGLQQPQHF
TGTGCCAGCAGTTACGGCCTACAGCAGCCCCAGCATTTT
>-|TRBJ1-2|TRBD1|TRBV25-1
CASRGQGVIYGYTF
TGTGCCAGCAGGGGACAGGGAGTAATCTATGGCTACACCTTC
>-|TRBJ1-1|-|TRBV7-9
CASDRRNTEAFF
TGTGCCAGCGACCGCAGGAACACTGAAGCTTTCTTT
>-|TRBJ1-5|-|TRBV19
CASSMAPLDGNQPQHF
TGTGCCAGTAGTATGGCACCCCTTGATGGCAATCAGCCCCAGCATTTT
>once|TRBJ1-5|-|TRBV10-3
CAISGTGYSNQPQHF
TGTGCCATCAGTGGGACGGGCTATAGCAATCAGCCCCAGCATTTT
>few|TRBJ1-6|TRBD1|TRBV11-2
CASSLETGGVSPLHF
TGTGCCAGCAGCTTAGAGACAGGGGGCGTTTCACCCCTCCACTTT
>-|TRBJ2-6|-|TRBV19
CASSSRAHQGGSGANVLTF
TGTGCCAGTAGTAGCCGGGCCCACCAAGGGGGGTCCGGGGCCAACGTCCTGACTTTC
>few|TRBJ1-1|TRBD1|TRBV5-8
CASSFSTGVVSTEAFF
TGTGCCAGCAGCTTCTCTACAGGGGTGGTAAGCACTGAAGCTTTCTTT
>once|TRBJ1-5|-|TRBV6-1
CASSPGGNQPQHF
TGTGCCAGCAGTCCCGGGGGTAATCAGCCCCAGCATTTT
>-|TRBJ1-4|-|TRBV19
CASSQADGEKLFF
TGTGCCAGTAGTCAAGCTGACGGTGAAAAACTGTTTTTT
>-|TRBJ2-2|-|TRBV4-2
CASSRQGPGGELFF
TGTGCCAGCAGCCGCCAGGGACCGGGCGGGGAGCTGTTTTTT
>-|TRBJ2-3|TRBD2|TRBV7-9
CASSLVAGDGDTQYF
TGTGCCAGCAGCTTAGTCGCGGGAGACGGAGATACGCAGTATTTT
>-|TRBJ2-7|-|TRBV11-3
CASSLARGEFYEQYF
TGTGCCAGCAGCTTAGCCCGGGGAGAGTTCTACGAGCAGTACTTC
>-|TRBJ1-2|TRBD1|TRBV11-3
CASSLGSDRGYGYTF
TGTGCCAGCAGCCTGGGGTCGGACAGGGGCTATGGCTACACCTTC
>-|TRBJ2-3|TRBD1|TRBV5-4
CASSLVLRQGVDTQYF
TGTGCCAGCAGCTTGGTCCTCCGACAGGGCGTAGATACGCAGTATTTT
>-|TRBJ1-1|-|TRBV11-2
CASSFPREEAFF
TGTGCCAGCAGCTTTCCCCGGGAAGAAGCTTTCTTT
>-|TRBJ2-2|-|TRBV7-8
CASSLVWDSGELFF
TGTGCCAGCAGCTTAGTTTGGGACTCCGGGGAGCTGTTTTTT
>-|TRBJ1-1|TRBD1|TRBV10-3
CAITTGDTEAFF
TGTGCCATCACGACAGGGGACACTGAAGCTTTCTTT
>-|TRBJ1-2|TRBD1|TRBV4-2
CASSPLGTGTNYGYTF
TGTGCCAGCAGCCCCCTGGGGACAGGGACGAACTATGGCTACACCTTC
>once|TRBJ2-5|TRBD1|TRBV2
CASRSGTALQETQYF
TGTGCCAGCAGATCCGGGACAGCCCTTCAAGAGACCCAGTACTTC
>-|TRBJ2-3|TRBD2|TRBV7-8
CASSPRVAGGSSTDTQYF
TGTGCCAGCAGCCCGAGGGTAGCGGGGGGGTCTAGCACAGATACGCAGTATTTT
>-|TRBJ2-2|-|TRBV27
CASSLWGPNTGELFF
TGTGCCAGCAGTTTGTGGGGGCCGAACACCGGGGAGCTGTTTTTT
>once|TRBJ2-7|-|TRBV5-4
CASREDIGSYEQYF
TGTGCCAGCAGGGAGGACATTGGGTCCTACGAGCAGTACTTC
>-|TRBJ2-1|-|TRBV7-3
CASSLTMATNEQFF
TGTGCCAGCAGCTTAACGATGGCCACCAATGAGCAGTTCTTC
>-|TRBJ1-6|-|TRBV5-5
CASSLDINNSPLHF
TGTGCCAGCAGCCTTGACATAAATAATTCACCCCTCCACTTT
>-|TRBJ2-1|TRBD2|TRBV7-3
CASSSRAAGGLNEQFF
TGTGCCAGCAGCTCGAGGGCGGCGGGAGGGTTGAATGAGCAGTTCTTC
>-|TRBJ1-2|-|TRBV18
CASSSPASRDGYTF
TGTGCCAGCTCATCGCCGGCGTCGCGGGATGGCTACACCTTC
>-|TRBJ2-1|TRBD1|TRBV5-1
CASSADRAPEQFF
TGCGCCAGCAGCGCCGACAGGGCGCCCGAGCAGTTCTTC
>-|TRBJ1-1|-|TRBV18
CASSPGDRGTEAFF
TGTGCCAGCTCACCAGGGGATCGGGGCACTGAAGCTTTCTTT
>-|TRBJ2-7|TRBD1|TRBV10-1
CASAGQGGYEQYF
TGCGCCAGCGCCGGACAGGGGGGCTACGAGCAGTACTTC
>few|TRBJ1-2|TRBD1|TRBV6-1
CASSPSDRGRWGYTF
TGTGCCAGCAGTCCTTCCGACAGGGGGCGATGGGGCTACACCTTC
>once|TRBJ2-3|TRBD2|TRBV7-3
CASSLTSGSGTDTQYF
TGTGCCAGCAGCCTCACTAGCGGCTCGGGGACAGATACGCAGTATTTT
>-|TRBJ1-1|-|TRBV9
CASSVDGRPNTEAFF
TGTGCCAGCAGCGTAGATGGCAGGCCGAACACTGAAGCTTTCTTT
>-|TRBJ2-1|TRBD1|TRBV7-3
CASSLGQGSYNEQFF
TGTGCCAGCAGCTTGGGACAGGGCTCCTACAATGAGCAGTTCTTC
>-|TRBJ2-1|TRBD1|TRBV2
CASSGDRVGLNGQFF
TGTGCCAGCAGTGGAGACAGGGTGGGCCTCAATGGGCAGTTCTTC
>-|TRBJ2-3|-|TRBV7-3
CASSLIAGSAGPGTDTQYF
TGTGCCAGCAGCTTAATTGCAGGATCGGCGGGGCCAGGCACAGATACGCAGTATTTT
>-|TRBJ2-1|-|TRBV11-3
CASSKQIEQFF
TGTGCCAGCAGCAAACAGATTGAGCAGTTCTTC
>-|TRBJ2-7|-|TRBV7-2
CASSLGVWGVVESEQYF
TGTGCCAGCAGCTTAGGGGTCTGGGGGGTTGTTGAGAGTGAGCAGTACTTC
>-|TRBJ1-3|-|TRBV11-2
CASSFAGGNTIYF
TGTGCCAGCAGCTTCGCAGGGGGAAACACCATATATTTT
>-|TRBJ1-2|TRBD1|TRBV5-4
CASSLFWGQGLGYTF
TGTGCCAGCAGCTTGTTCTGGGGACAGGGTCTGGGCTACACCTTC
>-|TRBJ2-1|-|TRBV6-5
CASSYGQGNEQFF
TGTGCCAGCAGTTATGGTCAGGGAAATGAGCAGTTCTTC
>-|TRBJ2-3|-|TRBV9
CASSPQIGTDTQYF
TGTGCCAGCAGCCCCCAGATAGGCACAGATACGCAGTATTTT
>-|TRBJ2-1|TRBD1|TRBV7-9
CASSFDRGSYNEQFF
TGTGCCAGCAGCTTCGACAGGGGTTCCTACAATGAGCAGTTCTTC
>-|TRBJ1-1|-|TRBV19
CASSIGSGLNTEAFF
TGTGCCAGTAGTATAGGATCGGGGTTGAACACTGAAGCTTTCTTT